These 11 T cell receptor beta chains originate from one sample sequenced in a study of shared T cell receptors in the human thymus. TCRdb keeps only in-frame clones here, not all; method: immunoSEQ multiplex PCR. The sample consists of over 650,000 clones, around 87% of them appearing once. Another study also made use of these data, one on human thymus T cells.

The material sequenced was thymocytes. Source of these receptors: a boy less than two years old with a congenital heart defect.

This clone has just one count. The chain combines TRBV5-4 with TRBJ2-7; no clear D. The CDR3 sequence is 14 residues long. Germline V lookup: CDR1 SGHNT, CDR2 YYREEE (reference sequence). V was clipped by 4 bases and J by 0 bases, with 11 bases between them. This CDR3 reads CASSPEASSYEQYF. CDR3 nucleotide sequence: TGTGCCAGCAGCCCGGAAGCTAGCTCCTACGAGCAGTACTTC. Drawing the rest from reference TRBV5-4 and TRBJ2-7, the complete variable domain is ETGVTQSPTHLIKTRGQQVTLRCSSQSGHNTVSWYQQALGQGPQFIFQYYREEENGRGNFPPRFSGLQFPNYSSELNVNALELDDSALYLCASSPEASSYEQYFGPGTRLTVT.

The chain links TRBV10-3 to TRBJ2-1; tentatively, D is TRBD2 (6 bases). The CDR3 extends over 14 amino acids. Germline CDR1 ENHRY, CDR2 SYGVKD. V was trimmed by 11 bases and J by 1 base, leaving 15 bases between them. CDR3 DNA: TGTGCCTCGGGCCGCGGGGTATCCTACAATGAGCAGTTCTTC. Translating it yields CASGRGVSYNEQFF.

This rearrangement joins TRBV9 to TRBJ2-3; 9 bases match TRBD2. Germline V CDR1 and CDR2: SGDLS, YYNGEE. The CDR3 has 16 residues. J lost 1 base, V lost 0 bases, and 3 bases had no gene match. The CDR3 protein is CASSVASSGGTDTQYF. CDR3 nucleotide sequence: TGTGCCAGCAGCGTAGCGTCTAGCGGGGGCACAGATACGCAGTATTTT.

The chain combines TRBV4-3 with TRBJ2-3; 7 nucleotides align to TRBD1. This CDR3 has 19 residues. Germline V gives CDR1 LGHNA, CDR2 YSLEER. V trimming: 0 bases; J trimming: 0 bases; junction bases outside the gene matches: 12. This CDR3 reads CASSQDPAHRQGSTDTQYF. CDR3 nucleotide sequence: TGCGCCAGCAGCCAAGATCCGGCTCACAGACAGGGAAGCACAGATACGCAGTATTTT.

The chain carries TRBV2 and TRBJ2-3; D is perhaps TRBD2 (6 bases). This CDR3 is built from 15 residues. Germline V gene sequence: CDR1 SNHLY, CDR2 FYNNEI. The V gene lost 6 bases and the J gene lost 3 bases, with 16 bases spanning the gap. CDR3 sequence reads: CASSPLRGGTDTQYF. The CDR3 DNA follows: TGTGCCAGCAGCCCCCTGAGGGGAGGTACAGATACGCAGTATTTT.

The table lists this clone with a count of one. The chain recombines TRBV27 with TRBJ2-5, with TRBD2 as a possible D gene (6 bases). V was cut by 5 bases and J by 2 bases, with 12 bases left in between. The CDR3 consists of 14 residues. Per germline, CDR1 MNHEY and CDR2 SMNVEV (reference sequence). The CDR3 loop is CASSRREAQETQYF. The CDR3 DNA follows: TGTGCCAGCAGTCGCAGGGAGGCACAAGAGACCCAGTACTTC.

In nucleotides, the CDR3 is TGTGCCAGCCGCGGGACAGGGGGCGATTTTTATGGCTACACCTTC. Translated, it gives CASRGTGGDFYGYTF. This chain uses TRBV27 with TRBJ1-2; TRBD1 aligns across 12 bases. Germline V lookup: CDR1 MNHEY, CDR2 SMNVEV (reference sequence). This CDR3 comprises 15 residues. J lost 5 bases, V lost 8 bases, and 9 bases had no gene match.

The chain carries TRBV2 and TRBJ2-5; D might be TRBD1 (6 bases). The germline CDR1 and CDR2 sequences are SNHLY and FYNNEI. The CDR3 has 15 amino acids. V gave up 7 bases and J gave up 2 bases, with 17 bases separating them. The CDR3 coding sequence is TGTGCCAGCACCCACCCAGACACAGGGCAAGAGACCCAGTACTTC. Translation gives CASTHPDTGQETQYF.

This clone was recorded once. CDR3 residues: CASSPRSGFGYTF. The CDR3, as DNA: TGCGCCAGCAGTCCAAGATCCGGGTTCGGCTACACCTTC. The chain recombines TRBV4-1 with TRBJ1-2, with no clear D. Germline CDR1 reads MGHRA; CDR2 reads YSYEKL. The CDR3 is 13 residues long. V was clipped by 6 bases and J by 8 bases, with 16 bases between them.

The chain carries TRBV11-2 and TRBJ2-2; TRBD1 agrees at 7 bases. Germline V gives CDR1 SGHAT, CDR2 FQNNGV. V lost 3 bases to trimming and J lost 10 bases; unmatched junction nucleotides: 8. The CDR3 extends over 14 amino acids. The CDR3 bases are TGTGCCAGCAGCTTCCGAGTAGGGGGCGTGGAGCTGTTTTTT. Translation gives CASSFRVGGVELFF. Based on the CDR3 plus reference TRBV11-2 and TRBJ2-2, the full variable domain is EAGVAQSPRYKIIEKRQSVAFWCNPISGHATLYWYQQILGQGPKLLIQFQNNGVVDDSQLPKDRFSAERLKGVDSTLKIQPAKLEDSAVYLCASSFRVGGVELFFGEGSRLTVL.

This chain joins TRBV11-2 and TRBJ2-7; no clear D gene. Looked up from germline, CDR1 is SGHAT and CDR2 is FQNNGV. V lost 1 base, J lost 6 bases, and 4 bases lay in between. There are 11 residues in the CDR3. The CDR3 DNA reads as TGTGCCAGCAGCTTAGCTCTCGAGCAGTACTTC. Amino acid sequence: CASSLALEQYF.